Listed below are T cell receptor beta chains from one sample, sequenced in a study of metastatic and nonmetastatic thyroid tumors. TCRdb reprocessed the PCR reads via MiXCR. The sample includes approximately 20,000 clones, 16% of them seen just once. Source material: blood. Receptor source: a male donor with papillary thyroid cancer or a benign thyroid nodule (not recorded which). Some clones in this sample may be carry-over from other donors' samples. The CDR3 runs from the conserved cysteine through the conserved F or W. D genes are given only for firm matches. The listing skips clone size in some rows; elsewhere it reads once, few, many or a size class.

clone size	J gene	D gene	V gene	CDR3 DNA	CDR3 protein
many	TRBJ2-3	-	TRBV19	TGTGCCAGTAGCCTAACTCCCACAGATACGCAGTATTTT	CASSLTPTDTQYF
many	TRBJ2-1	-	TRBV3-1	TGTGCCAGCACCTCAACCGCCTCCTACAATGAGCAGTTCTTC	CASTSTASYNEQFF
many	TRBJ2-1	TRBD2	TRBV20-1	TGCAGTGCTAGAAGCGGGAGGGACTACAATGAGCAGTTCTTC	CSARSGRDYNEQFF
many	TRBJ2-2	TRBD1	TRBV20-1	TGCAGTGCTAGAGATCCGACAGGGGAGGCCGGGGAGCTGTTTTTT	CSARDPTGEAGELFF
many	TRBJ2-7	-	TRBV7-8	TGTGCCAGCAGCTTAGCACCCCTTGGTGGGTTCCACGAGCAGTACTTC	CASSLAPLGGFHEQYF
many	TRBJ1-5	-	TRBV7-2	TGTGCCAGCAGCTTTTCAACAGGGTTGAGTCAGCCCCAGCATTTT	CASSFSTGLSQPQHF
many	TRBJ1-5	TRBD1	TRBV12-3/TRBV12-4	TGTGCCAGCAGTCCGGAGGGACAGTTTATTGGACAGCCCCAGCATTTT	CASSPEGQFIGQPQHF
-	TRBJ2-7	-	TRBV5-5	TGTGCCAGCAGCTGGGACTCTTACGAGCAGTACTTC	CASSWDSYEQYF
many	TRBJ1-2	-	TRBV7-8	TGTGCCAGCAGCTTAGATCCGGGGAGGCGCTATGGCTACACCTTC	CASSLDPGRRYGYTF
many	TRBJ2-7	-	TRBV7-8	TGTGCCAGCAGCACCCCCTTAGGGAACTTTTACGAGCAGTACTTC	CASSTPLGNFYEQYF
few	TRBJ1-1	-	TRBV6-1	TGTGCCAGCAGATGGGATTTGAACACTGAGGCTTTCTTT	CASRWDLNTEAFF
-	TRBJ2-1	-	TRBV30	TGTGCCCTGAGATCGGGGAACGACTACAATGAGCAGTTCTTC	CALRSGNDYNEQFF
many	TRBJ1-5	TRBD1	TRBV18	TGTGCCAGCTCAGACCTGAACAGGGGGAGGGATCAGCCCCAGCATTTT	CASSDLNRGRDQPQHF
many	TRBJ1-6	TRBD1	TRBV9	TGTGCCAGCAGCGTAGTAGGGACAGCGGATTCACCCCTCCACTTT	CASSVVGTADSPLHF
-	TRBJ1-5	-	TRBV19	TGTGCCAGTAGAGTCAAAACCCCGGGGATCGTCAATCAGCCCCAGCATTTT	CASRVKTPGIVNQPQHF
few	TRBJ1-6	TRBD1	TRBV5-1	TGCGCCAGCAGCTTGGGTATGCCCGGGACAGGGGGTAGAAATTCACCCCTCCACTTT	CASSLGMPGTGGRNSPLHF
many	TRBJ2-3	TRBD1	TRBV5-1	TGCGCCAGCAGCTTGCTAGGGGGCTATACAGATACGCAGTATTTT	CASSLLGGYTDTQYF
-	TRBJ2-3	TRBD2	TRBV10-3	TGTGCCATCAGTGAGTCGCAGGGTGTCACTAGCGTGAGGACCCCAGATACGCAGTATTTT	CAISESQGVTSVRTPDTQYF
many	TRBJ2-7	TRBD2	TRBV6-1	TGTGCCAGCAGTGGGCCGCGGGGGGGGAGACTAGTATACGAGCAGTACTTC	CASSGPRGGRLVYEQYF
medium-sized	TRBJ1-1	-	TRBV12-5	TGTGCTTCACGGTCGAACACTGAAGCTTTCTTT	CASRSNTEAFF
many	TRBJ2-2	-	TRBV5-6	TGTGCCAGCAGCCCAGACTACACCGGGGAGCTGTTTTTT	CASSPDYTGELFF
many	TRBJ1-1	-	TRBV18	TGTGCCAGCTCACCACAGGGGATGGACACTGAAGCTTTCTTT	CASSPQGMDTEAFF
medium-sized	TRBJ1-2	-	TRBV4-1	TGCGCCAGCAGCAAAGCCGGGGTTGGAGCGTTGGATGGCTACACCTTC	CASSKAGVGALDGYTF